A single sample is the source of the 17 T cell receptor beta chains below, sequenced in a study of Tregs in tolerant kidney transplant recipients. Generated by immunoSEQ multiplex PCR, the TCRdb table keeps only in-frame clones and is missing some. This listing includes tens of thousands of clones. This sample comprised CD4+ T cells from blood, obtained before the transplant. These receptors were collected from a human donor who received a combined kidney and bone marrow transplant.

With regard to this clone: The read terminates 3 residues before the CDR3 end, so the remaining end is supplied by the germline J gene. V gene TRBV7-2 combines with J gene TRBJ1-5; 9 positions match TRBD1. Germline-derived CDR1 and CDR2 are SGHTA and FQGNSA. V lost 4 bases to trimming and J lost 3 bases; unmatched junction nucleotides: 4. The CDR3 is made up of 15 amino acids. The CDR3: CASSSWTGANQPQHF. CDR3 DNA (partial): TGTGCCAGCAGCTCCTGGACAGGGGCCAATCAGCCC.

About this clone: Coverage ceases 3 residues before the CDR3 finishes, and the germline J gene fills in the end. The rearrangement joins TRBV18 to TRBJ1-1, with D perhaps TRBD1 (6 bases). This CDR3 is 15 amino acids long. V was clipped by 2 bases and J by 3 bases, with 13 bases between them. Germline CDR1 reads KGHSH; CDR2 reads LQKENI. CDR3 region: CASSPTTGWDTEAFF. The CDR3 bases that were read are TGTGCCAGCTCACCAACGACAGGATGGGACACTGAA.

As concerns this clone: The CDR3 is cut off 3 residues early in the read; its end comes from the germline J gene. This chain uses TRBV2 with TRBJ1-1; 7 bases align to TRBD1. The CDR3 consists of 13 residues. Unmatched junction bases numbered 3, after V lost 4 bases and J lost 4 bases. Germline-derived CDR1 and CDR2 are SNHLY and FYNNEI. CDR3 in amino acids: CASSGQGGTEAFF. The sequenced CDR3 bases are TGTGCCAGCAGTGGACAGGGAGGCACTGAA.

A remark on this clone: The CDR3 end lies 3 residues beyond the end of the read and is filled in from the germline J gene. V is TRBV20-1 and J is TRBJ2-4, with TRBD1 as a possible D gene (6 bases). Trimming shortened V by 3 bases and J by 0 bases, and 15 bases separated the two germline ends. CDR1 is DFQATT and CDR2 is SNEGSKA in the germline V gene (reference sequence). The CDR3 totals 16 residues. Incomplete CDR3 DNA: TGCAGTGCTAGTGCTACAGGGATTATAGCCAAAAACATT. Its protein is CSASATGIIAKNI. The CDR3 as a whole reads CSASATGIIAKNIQYF.

CDR3 sequence: CASSPNREANEKLFF. CDR3 bases read: TGCGCCAGCAGCCCCAACAGGGAAGCTAATGAAAAA. The rearrangement uses TRBV5-1 and TRBJ1-4; a possible D gene is TRBD1 (6 bases). The read terminates 3 residues ahead of where the CDR3 ends, so the germline J gene completes it. This CDR3 has 15 residues. The V end lost 4 bases, the J end lost 3 bases, and 13 bases lay between the germline ends. Germline CDR1 is SGHRS and CDR2 is YFSETQ.

For this clone: Read sequence stops 3 residues before the CDR3 end, and the germline J gene provides the missing end. The chain joins TRBV18 to TRBJ2-3; D might be TRBD1 (5 bases). Trimming removed 3 bases from V and 0 bases from J, with 13 bases in between. The CDR3 is made up of 16 amino acids. Germline CDR1 KGHSH, CDR2 LQKENI. CDR3 loop: CASSPGRPGSTDTQYF. Incomplete CDR3 DNA: TGTGCCAGCTCACCTGGGCGGCCAGGGAGCACAGATACG.

About this clone itself: Coverage ceases 3 residues before the CDR3 finishes, and the germline J gene fills in the end. The V call is TRBV5-1, the J call TRBJ1-2; possible D gene TRBD1, 6 bases. This CDR3 is 14 amino acids long. Looked up from germline, CDR1 is SGHRS and CDR2 is YFSETQ. The CDR3 bases that were read are TGCGCCAGCAGCTTGGAGGGGGTCGGGAGCGAC. Translating it yields CASSLEGVGSD. The CDR3 in its entirety is CASSLEGVGSDYTF.

As to this clone: The CDR3 end lies 3 residues beyond the end of the read and is filled in from the germline J gene. The rearrangement joins TRBV20-1 to TRBJ1-4; 7 bases are shared with TRBD1. The CDR3 runs 13 residues. Germline CDR1 reads DFQATT; CDR2 reads SNEGSKA (reference sequence). The CDR3 bases that were read are TGCAGTGCTAGGCTAGGGGGCGGTGAGAAA. It encodes CSARLGGGEK. Given in full, the CDR3 is CSARLGGGEKLFF.

In the case of this clone: The read falls 3 residues short of the CDR3 end, and the missing part is taken from the germline J gene. The chain combines TRBV19 with TRBJ2-7; perhaps TRBD2 as D (5 bases). Germline CDR1 LNHDA, CDR2 SQIVND (reference sequence). The CDR3 consists of 13 residues. Trimming removed 6 bases from V and 0 bases from J, with 9 bases in between. CDR3 bases read: TGTGCCAGTAGGGACTCGAGCTCCTACGAG. Its protein is CASRDSSSYE. The full CDR3 protein reads CASRDSSSYEQYF.

With regard to this clone: Read data end 3 residues before the CDR3 end; the end is taken from the germline J gene. The chain carries TRBV23-1 and TRBJ2-1; 11 bases match TRBD2. TRBV23-1 is placed among ORFs of uncertain function. There are 18 residues in the CDR3. J lost 6 bases, V lost 0 bases, and 10 bases had no gene match. The CDR3 bases that were read are TGCGCCAGCAGTCAATCCCTCACACTAGCGGGAGTGTGCAATGAG. Protein: CASSQSLTLAGVCNE. The whole CDR3 sequence reads CASSQSLTLAGVCNEQFF.

As concerns this clone: The CDR3 end falls 3 residues outside the read, so it is completed with the germline J gene. The V call is TRBV2, the J call TRBJ2-3; 9 bases match TRBD2. V dropped 7 bases and J dropped 0; count of bases not matched to a gene: 14. Germline V CDR1 and CDR2: SNHLY, FYNNEI. The CDR3 length is 18 residues. This CDR3 reads CASKGGLAGPRSTDTQYF. The sequenced part of the CDR3 DNA is TGTGCCAGCAAAGGGGGGCTAGCGGGACCTCGTAGCACAGATACG.

About this clone itself: Read coverage stops 3 residues before the CDR3 terminus; the germline J gene supplies the remainder. V gene TRBV5-1 combines with J gene TRBJ2-1, with TRBD2 matching 8 bases. J gave up 0 bases and V 4 bases, and 3 bases lay outside the gene matches. The CDR3 covers 15 residues. Germline V CDR1 and CDR2: SGHRS, YFSETQ. The sequenced part of the CDR3 DNA is TGCGCCAGCAGCGTAGCGGGGAGCTCCTACAATGAG. Its protein is CASSVAGSSYNE. The whole CDR3 protein is CASSVAGSSYNEQFF.

CDR3 amino acids: CASRPDRGGYTF. The DNA read from the CDR3 is TGCGCCAGCCGCCCGGACAGAGGGGGC. The gene calls are TRBV5-1 and TRBJ1-2; weak D call: TRBD1 (6 bases). The read comes to an end 3 residues before the CDR3 does, leaving the germline J gene to fill in the end. CDR1 SGHRS and CDR2 YFSETQ come from the germline V gene. The CDR3 length is 12 residues.

With respect to this clone: Read data end 3 residues before the CDR3 end; the end is taken from the germline J gene. This chain connects TRBV6-1 to TRBJ1-2, with D hard to call. V was clipped by 3 bases and J by 5 bases, with 10 bases between them. CDR3 size: 13 residues. Looked up from germline, CDR1 is MNHNS and CDR2 is SASEGT. The CDR3 here is CASSEAGGYGYTF. The sequenced part of the CDR3 DNA is TGTGCCAGCAGTGAGGCCGGAGGGTATGGC.

On this clone: The sequenced fragment ends 3 residues before the CDR3 boundary, so the rest is inferred from the germline J gene. The V and J genes are TRBV7-2 and TRBJ1-1; possible D gene TRBD1, 5 bases. Trimming took 6 bases from V and 0 from J, leaving 11 bases between them. CDR1 is SGHTA, CDR2 FQGNSA, per germline. This CDR3 has 14 amino acids. The sequenced CDR3 bases are TGTGCCAGCAGTATTGACAGAGTGAACACTGAA. Amino acid sequence: CASSIDRVNTE. In full, the CDR3 reads CASSIDRVNTEAFF.

The covered CDR3 bases are TGTGCCAGCAGCTTTCGGCAGGGAAGCAATCAGCCC. Protein sequence: CASSFRQGSNQP. The CDR3, in full, reads CASSFRQGSNQPQHF. The chain recombines TRBV11-2 with TRBJ1-5, with TRBD1 as a possible D gene (5 bases). The read halts 3 residues ahead of the CDR3 end, with the missing end drawn from the germline J gene. The CDR3 sequence is 15 residues long. Germline CDR1 is SGHAT and CDR2 is FQNNGV. V lost 3 bases and J 1 base, leaving 10 bases between the germline ends.

The CDR3 spells CASSLSQGEFYGYTF. The DNA read from the CDR3 is TGTGCCAGCAGCTTATCTCAGGGGGAATTCTATGGC. The chain links TRBV7-2 to TRBJ1-2; 7 bases fit TRBD1. The CDR3 end is not reached by the read, which stops 3 residues before it; the germline J gene fills it in. The junction had 7 bases not matched to a gene; V was cut back by 2 bases and J by 4 bases. The V gene's germline CDR1 is SGHTA and CDR2 FQGNSA. The CDR3 sequence is 15 residues long.